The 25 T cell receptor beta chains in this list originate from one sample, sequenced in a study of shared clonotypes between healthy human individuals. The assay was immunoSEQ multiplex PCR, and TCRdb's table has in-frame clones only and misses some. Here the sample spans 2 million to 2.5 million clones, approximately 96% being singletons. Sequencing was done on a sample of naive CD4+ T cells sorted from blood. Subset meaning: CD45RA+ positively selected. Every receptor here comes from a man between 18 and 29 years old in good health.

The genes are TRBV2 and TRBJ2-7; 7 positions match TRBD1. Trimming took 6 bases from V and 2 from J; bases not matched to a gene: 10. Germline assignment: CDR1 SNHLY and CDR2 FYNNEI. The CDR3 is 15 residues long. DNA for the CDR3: TGTGCCAGCAGCAAGGCTTTGGACAGGCCCTACGAGCAGTACTTC. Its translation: CASSKALDRPYEQYF.

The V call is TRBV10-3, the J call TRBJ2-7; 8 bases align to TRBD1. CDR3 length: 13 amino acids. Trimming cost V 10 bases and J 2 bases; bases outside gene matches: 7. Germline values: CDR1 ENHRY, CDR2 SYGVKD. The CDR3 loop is CASTDRETYEQYF. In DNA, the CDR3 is TGTGCCAGCACGGACAGGGAGACCTACGAGCAGTACTTC.

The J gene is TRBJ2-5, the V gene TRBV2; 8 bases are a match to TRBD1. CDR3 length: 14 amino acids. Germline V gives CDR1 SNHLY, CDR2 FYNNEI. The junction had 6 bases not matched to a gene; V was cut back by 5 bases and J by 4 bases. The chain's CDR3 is CASSLDRERETQYF. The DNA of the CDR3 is TGTGCCAGCAGTTTGGACAGGGAGCGAGAGACCCAGTACTTC.

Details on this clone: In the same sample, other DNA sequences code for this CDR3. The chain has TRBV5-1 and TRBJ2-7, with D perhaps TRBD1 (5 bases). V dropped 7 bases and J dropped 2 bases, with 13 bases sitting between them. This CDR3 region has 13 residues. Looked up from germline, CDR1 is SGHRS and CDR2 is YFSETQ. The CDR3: CASSFTGTYEQYF. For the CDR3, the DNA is TGCGCCAGCTCCTTCACAGGAACCTACGAGCAGTACTTC.

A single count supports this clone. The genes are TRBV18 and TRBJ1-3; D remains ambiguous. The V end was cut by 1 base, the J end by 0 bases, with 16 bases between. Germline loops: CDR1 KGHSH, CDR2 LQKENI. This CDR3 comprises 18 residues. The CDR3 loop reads CASSPQNSPTYSGNTIYF. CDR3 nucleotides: TGTGCCAGCTCACCACAAAACAGCCCGACTTACTCTGGAAACACCATATATTTT.

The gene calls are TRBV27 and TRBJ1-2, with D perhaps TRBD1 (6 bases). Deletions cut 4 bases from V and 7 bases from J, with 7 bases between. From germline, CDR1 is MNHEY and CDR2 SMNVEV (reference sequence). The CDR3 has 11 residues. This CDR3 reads CASSSGVGYTF. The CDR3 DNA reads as TGTGCCAGCAGTTCAGGGGTTGGCTACACCTTC.

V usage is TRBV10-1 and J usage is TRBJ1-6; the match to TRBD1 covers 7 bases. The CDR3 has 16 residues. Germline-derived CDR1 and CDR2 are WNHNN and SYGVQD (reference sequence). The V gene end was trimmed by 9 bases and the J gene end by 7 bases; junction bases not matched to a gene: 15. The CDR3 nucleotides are TGCGCCAGGTTGGGGACCGGGACAGCCTTAAATTCACCCCTCCACTTT. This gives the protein CARLGTGTALNSPLHF.

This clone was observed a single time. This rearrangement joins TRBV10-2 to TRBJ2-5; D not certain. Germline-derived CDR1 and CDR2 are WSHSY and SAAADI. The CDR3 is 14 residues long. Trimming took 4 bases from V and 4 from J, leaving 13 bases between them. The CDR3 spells CASSVGRKTETQYF. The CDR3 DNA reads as TGCGCCAGCAGTGTCGGCAGGAAAACAGAGACCCAGTACTTC.

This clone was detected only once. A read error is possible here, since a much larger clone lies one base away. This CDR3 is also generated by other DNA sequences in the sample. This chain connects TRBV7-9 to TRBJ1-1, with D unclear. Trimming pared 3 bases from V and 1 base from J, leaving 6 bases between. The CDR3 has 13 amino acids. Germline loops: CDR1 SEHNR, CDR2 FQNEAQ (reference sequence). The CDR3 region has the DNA TGTGCCAGCAGCTTTGACGGGAACACTGAAGCTTTCTTT. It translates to CASSFDGNTEAFF. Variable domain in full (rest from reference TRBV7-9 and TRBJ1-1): DTGVSQNPRHKITKRGQNVTFRCDPISEHNRLYWYRQTLGQGPEFLTYFQNEAQLEKSRLLSDRFSAERPKGSFSTLEIQRTEQGDSAMYLCASSFDGNTEAFFGQGTRLTVV.

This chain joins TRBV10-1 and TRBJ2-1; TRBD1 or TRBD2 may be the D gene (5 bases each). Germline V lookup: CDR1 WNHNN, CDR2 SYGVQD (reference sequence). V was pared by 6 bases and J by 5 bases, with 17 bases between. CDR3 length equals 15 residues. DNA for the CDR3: TGCGCCAGCAGCTTCTCGGGACCGGGCAACAATGAGCAGTTCTTC. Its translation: CASSFSGPGNNEQFF.

CDR3 DNA: TGTGCCAGCAGCTTAGGAGGGACGCGCAGTAAAGAGCAGTTCTTC. This sequence encodes CASSLGGTRSKEQFF. The J gene is TRBJ2-1, the V gene TRBV7-9; tentatively, D is TRBD1 or TRBD2 (5 bases each). Deletions cut 1 base from V and 10 bases from J, with 17 bases between. The CDR3 length is 15 residues. Germline V gene data show CDR1 as SEHNR and CDR2 as FQNEAQ (reference sequence).

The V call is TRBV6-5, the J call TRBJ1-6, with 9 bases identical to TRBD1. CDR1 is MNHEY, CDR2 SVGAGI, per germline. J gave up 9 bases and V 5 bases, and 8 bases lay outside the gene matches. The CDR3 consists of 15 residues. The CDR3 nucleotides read TGTGCCAGCAGTACAGACAGGGGGGGAGGTTCACCCCTCCACTTT. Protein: CASSTDRGGGSPLHF.

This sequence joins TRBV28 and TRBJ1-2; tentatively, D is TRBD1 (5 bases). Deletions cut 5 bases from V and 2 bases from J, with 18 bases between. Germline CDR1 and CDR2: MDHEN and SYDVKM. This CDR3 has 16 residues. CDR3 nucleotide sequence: TGTGCCAGCAGTCCGGGGACTGTAGCTTCCAACTATGGCTACACCTTC. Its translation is CASSPGTVASNYGYTF.

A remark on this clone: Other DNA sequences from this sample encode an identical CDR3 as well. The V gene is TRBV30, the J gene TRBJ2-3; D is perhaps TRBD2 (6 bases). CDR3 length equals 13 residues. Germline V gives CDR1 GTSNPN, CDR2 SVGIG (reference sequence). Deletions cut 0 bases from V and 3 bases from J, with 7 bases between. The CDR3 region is CAWSVGGTDTQYF. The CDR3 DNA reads TGTGCCTGGAGTGTAGGAGGGACAGATACGCAGTATTTT.

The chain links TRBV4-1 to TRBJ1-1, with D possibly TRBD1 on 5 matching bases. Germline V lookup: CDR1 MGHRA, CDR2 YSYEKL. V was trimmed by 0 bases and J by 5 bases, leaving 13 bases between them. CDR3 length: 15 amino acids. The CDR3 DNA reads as TGCGCCAGCAGCCAAGATGGGGGACGAACAACTGAAGCTTTCTTT. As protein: CASSQDGGRTTEAFF.

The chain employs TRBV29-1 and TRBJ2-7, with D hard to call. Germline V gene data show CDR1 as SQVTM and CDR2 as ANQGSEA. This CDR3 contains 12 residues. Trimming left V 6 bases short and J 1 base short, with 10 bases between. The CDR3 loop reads CSVSGRSYEQYF. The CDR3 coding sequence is TGCAGCGTCTCAGGACGATCCTACGAGCAGTACTTC.

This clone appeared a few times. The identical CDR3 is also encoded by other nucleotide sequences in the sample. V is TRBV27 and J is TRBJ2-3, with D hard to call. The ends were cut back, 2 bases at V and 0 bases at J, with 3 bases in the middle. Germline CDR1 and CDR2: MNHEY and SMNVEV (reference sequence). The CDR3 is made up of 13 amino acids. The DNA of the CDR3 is TGTGCCAGCAGTTTACTAAGCACAGATACGCAGTATTTT. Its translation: CASSLLSTDTQYF.

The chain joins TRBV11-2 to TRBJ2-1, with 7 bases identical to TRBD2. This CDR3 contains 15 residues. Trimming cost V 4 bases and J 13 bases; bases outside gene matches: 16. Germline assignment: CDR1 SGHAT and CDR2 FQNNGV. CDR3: CASSSLLSVAGDQFF. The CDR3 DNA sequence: TGTGCCAGCAGCTCACTTCTCTCCGTAGCGGGTGATCAGTTCTTC.

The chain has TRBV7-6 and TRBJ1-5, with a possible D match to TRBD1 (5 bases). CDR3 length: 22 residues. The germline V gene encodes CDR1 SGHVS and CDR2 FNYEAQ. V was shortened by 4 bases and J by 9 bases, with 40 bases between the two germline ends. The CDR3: CASSWGFPPETAPRHNQPPQHF. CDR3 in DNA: TGTGCCAGCAGCTGGGGTTTTCCGCCTGAGACAGCACCGAGACACAATCAGCCGCCCCAGCATTTT.

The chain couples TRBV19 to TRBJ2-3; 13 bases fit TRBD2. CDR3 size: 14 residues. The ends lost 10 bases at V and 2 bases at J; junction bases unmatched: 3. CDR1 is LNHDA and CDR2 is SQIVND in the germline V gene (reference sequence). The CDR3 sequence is CATTSGRSTDTQYF. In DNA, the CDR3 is TGTGCCACGACTAGCGGGAGGTCCACAGATACGCAGTATTTT.

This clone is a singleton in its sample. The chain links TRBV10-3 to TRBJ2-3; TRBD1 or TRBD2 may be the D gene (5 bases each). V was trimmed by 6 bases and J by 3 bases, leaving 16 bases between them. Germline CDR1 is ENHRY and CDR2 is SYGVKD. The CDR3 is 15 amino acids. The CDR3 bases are TGTGCCATCAGGACCGGGACGGATGGGACAGATACGCAGTATTTT. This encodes CAIRTGTDGTDTQYF.

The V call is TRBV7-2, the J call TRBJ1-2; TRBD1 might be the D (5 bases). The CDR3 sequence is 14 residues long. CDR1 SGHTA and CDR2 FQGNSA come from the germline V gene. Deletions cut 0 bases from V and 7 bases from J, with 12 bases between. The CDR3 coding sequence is TGTGCCAGCAGCTTAGCAGGGTCAAGGGGTGGCTACACCTTC. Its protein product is CASSLAGSRGGYTF.

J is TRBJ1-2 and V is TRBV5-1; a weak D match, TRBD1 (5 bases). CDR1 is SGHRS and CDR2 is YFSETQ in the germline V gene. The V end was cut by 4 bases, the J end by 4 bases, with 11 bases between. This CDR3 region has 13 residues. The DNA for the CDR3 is TGCGCCAGCAGCGCAGAGGGACTCTATGGCTACACCTTC. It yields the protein CASSAEGLYGYTF.

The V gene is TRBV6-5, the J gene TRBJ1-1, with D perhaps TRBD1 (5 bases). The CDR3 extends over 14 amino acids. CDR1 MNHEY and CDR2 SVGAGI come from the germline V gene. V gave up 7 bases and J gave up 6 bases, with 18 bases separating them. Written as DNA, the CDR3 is TGTGCCAGCACCCACGGGGGTTTGGGGGCTGAAGCTTTCTTT. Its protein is CASTHGGLGAEAFF.

The CDR3: CASSTPGGSADTQYF. CDR3 in DNA: TGCGCCAGCAGCACCCCGGGAGGATCTGCAGATACGCAGTATTTT. The chain carries TRBV5-1 and TRBJ2-3; 7 bases map to TRBD2. Trimming cost V 4 bases and J 4 bases; bases outside gene matches: 9. Germline V gene sequence: CDR1 SGHRS, CDR2 YFSETQ. The CDR3 covers 15 residues. The full variable domain, its missing parts supplied by reference TRBV5-1 and TRBJ2-3, is KAGVTQTPRYLIKTRGQQVTLSCSPISGHRSVSWYQQTPGQGLQFLFEYFSETQRNKGNFPGRFSGRQFSNSRSEMNVSTLELGDSALYLCASSTPGGSADTQYFGPGTRLTVL.